This T cell receptor beta chain comes out of a study of shared clonotypes between healthy human individuals. Study-level information: Three plates were used per donor for CD4 naive, three for CD4 memory, two for CD8 naive and one for CD8 memory.

Researchers partitioned CD4+ cells into CD45RA+ naive and CD45RA-negative memory subsets. Comments on this clone: Antigen specificity is unknown.

Generated by immunoSEQ multiplex PCR, the TCRdb table keeps only in-frame clones and is missing some. The data hold over 2 million clones, with around 90% observed a single time. General study findings and limits: The sole specimen, blood, was sampled, and tissue repertoires likely differ. Generally, naive subsets came out with larger estimated richness than memory subsets.

Input material: naive CD4+ T cells from PBMCs. Subset meaning: CD45RA+ positively selected. This sequence was found in a young man in good health. Some clones in this sample may be carry-over from other donors' samples.

CDR3 residues: CSGWTGSEKLFF. Written as DNA, the CDR3 is TGCAGCGGGTGGACAGGCAGTGAAAAACTGTTTTTT. The chain couples TRBV29-1 to TRBJ1-4, with 7 bases matching TRBD1. Germline V CDR1 and CDR2: SQVTM, ANQGSEA. This CDR3 region has 12 residues. V gave up 7 bases and J gave up 7 bases; unmatched junction bases: 6.